This record concerns one T cell receptor (beta chain) sequence. From germline, CDR1 is LGHNA and CDR2 YSLEER. This CDR3 contains 17 residues. V lost 0 bases, J lost 1 base, and 15 bases lay in between. This specimen comes from a study of blood T cell repertoires in COVID-19. Profiled with immunoSEQ multiplex PCR; TCRdb holds only in-frame clones, not every one. This sample yields some 340,000 clones, of which about 90% are seen a single time; approximately 5.3% belongs to the top ten. This receptor was taken from a woman aged 25-40 years who had recovered from COVID-19. The chain employs TRBV4-3 and TRBJ1-2; the D gene is possibly TRBD1 (6 bases). Material for sequencing was PBMCs or T cells enriched from blood (not recorded which). The CDR3 coding sequence is TGCGCCAGCAGCCAAGAGAGGGGGACGGACAGTAACTATGGCTACACCTTC. Its protein product is CASSQERGTDSNYGYTF.